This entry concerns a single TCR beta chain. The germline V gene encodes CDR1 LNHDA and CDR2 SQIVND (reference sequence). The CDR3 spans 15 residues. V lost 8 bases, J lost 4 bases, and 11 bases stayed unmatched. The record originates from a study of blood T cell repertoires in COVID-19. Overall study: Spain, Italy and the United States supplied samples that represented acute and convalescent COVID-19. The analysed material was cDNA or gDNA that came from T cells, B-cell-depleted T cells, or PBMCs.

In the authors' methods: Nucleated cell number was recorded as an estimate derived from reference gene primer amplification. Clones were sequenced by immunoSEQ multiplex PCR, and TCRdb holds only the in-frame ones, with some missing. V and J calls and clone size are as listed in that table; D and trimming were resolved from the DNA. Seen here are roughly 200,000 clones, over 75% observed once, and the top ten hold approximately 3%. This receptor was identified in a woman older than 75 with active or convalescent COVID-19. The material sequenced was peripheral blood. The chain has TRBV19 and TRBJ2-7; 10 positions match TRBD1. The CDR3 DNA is TGTGCCAGTGCCCCTCTCGGGACAGGGGTATACGAGCAGTACTTC. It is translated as CASAPLGTGVYEQYF.